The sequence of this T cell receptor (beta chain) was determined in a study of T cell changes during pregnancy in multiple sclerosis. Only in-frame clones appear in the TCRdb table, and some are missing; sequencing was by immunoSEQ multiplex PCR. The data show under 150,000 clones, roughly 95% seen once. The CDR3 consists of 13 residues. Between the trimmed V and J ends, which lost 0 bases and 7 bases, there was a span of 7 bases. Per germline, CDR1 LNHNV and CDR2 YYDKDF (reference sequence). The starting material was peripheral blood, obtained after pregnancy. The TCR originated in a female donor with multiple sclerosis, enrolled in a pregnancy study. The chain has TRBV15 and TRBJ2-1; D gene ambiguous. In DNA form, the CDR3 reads TGTGCCACCAGCAGAGATAGGAGAAATGAGCAGTTCTTC. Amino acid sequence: CATSRDRRNEQFF.